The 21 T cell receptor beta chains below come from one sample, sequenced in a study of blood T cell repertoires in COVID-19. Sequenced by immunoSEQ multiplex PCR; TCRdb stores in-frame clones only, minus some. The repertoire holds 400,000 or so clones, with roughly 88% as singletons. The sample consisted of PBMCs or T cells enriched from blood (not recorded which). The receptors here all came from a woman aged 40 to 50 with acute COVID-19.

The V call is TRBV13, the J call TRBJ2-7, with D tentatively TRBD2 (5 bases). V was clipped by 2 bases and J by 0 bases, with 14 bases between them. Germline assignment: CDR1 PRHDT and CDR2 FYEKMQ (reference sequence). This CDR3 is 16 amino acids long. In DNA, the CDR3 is TGTGCCAGCAGCTTACAGCGATTTACTAGCTCCTACGAGCAGTACTTC. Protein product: CASSLQRFTSSYEQYF. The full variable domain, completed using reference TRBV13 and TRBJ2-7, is AAGVIQSPRHLIKEKRETATLKCYPIPRHDTVYWYQQGPGQDPQFLISFYEKMQSDKGSIPDRFSAQQFSDYHSELNMSSLELGDSALYFCASSLQRFTSSYEQYFGPGTRLTVT.

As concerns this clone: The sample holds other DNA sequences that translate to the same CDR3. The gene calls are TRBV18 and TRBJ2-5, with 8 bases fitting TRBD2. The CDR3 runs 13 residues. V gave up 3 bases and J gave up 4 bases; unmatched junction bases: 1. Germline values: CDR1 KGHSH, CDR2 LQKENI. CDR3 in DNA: TGTGCCAGCTCACCCGGGAGGGCAGAGACCCAGTACTTC. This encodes CASSPGRAETQYF.

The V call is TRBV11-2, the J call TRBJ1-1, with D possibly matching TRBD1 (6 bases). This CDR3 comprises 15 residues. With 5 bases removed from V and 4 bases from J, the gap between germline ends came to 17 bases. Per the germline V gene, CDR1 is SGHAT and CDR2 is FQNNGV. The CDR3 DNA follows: TGTGCCAGCAGCGTGGGGGTGAGGGGGTCCACTGAAGCTTTCTTT. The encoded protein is CASSVGVRGSTEAFF.

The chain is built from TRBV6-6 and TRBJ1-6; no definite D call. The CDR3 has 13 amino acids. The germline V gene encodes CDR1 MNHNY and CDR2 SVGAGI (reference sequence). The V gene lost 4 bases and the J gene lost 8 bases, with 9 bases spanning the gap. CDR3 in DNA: TGTGCCAGCAGTTTGGAGCGGGATTCACCCCTCCACTTT. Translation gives CASSLERDSPLHF.

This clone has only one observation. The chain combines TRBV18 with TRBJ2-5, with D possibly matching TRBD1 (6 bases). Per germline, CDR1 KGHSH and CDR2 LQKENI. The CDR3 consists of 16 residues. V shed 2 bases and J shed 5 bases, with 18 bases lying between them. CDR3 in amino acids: CASSPSGHQTGETQYF. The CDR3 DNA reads TGTGCCAGCTCACCATCGGGACATCAGACGGGGGAGACCCAGTACTTC.

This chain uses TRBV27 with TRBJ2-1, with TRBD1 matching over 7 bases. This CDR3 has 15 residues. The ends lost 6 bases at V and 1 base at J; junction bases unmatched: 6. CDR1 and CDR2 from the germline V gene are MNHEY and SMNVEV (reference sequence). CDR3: CASSLHRGSYNEQFF. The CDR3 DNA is TGTGCCAGCAGCCTCCACAGGGGATCCTACAATGAGCAGTTCTTC.

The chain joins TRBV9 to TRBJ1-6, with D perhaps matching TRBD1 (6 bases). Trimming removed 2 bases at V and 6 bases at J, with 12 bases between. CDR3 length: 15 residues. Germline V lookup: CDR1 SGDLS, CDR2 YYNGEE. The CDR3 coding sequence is TGTGCCAGCAGCGTCGGGGGGCTATCTAATTCACCCCTCCACTTT. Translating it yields CASSVGGLSNSPLHF.

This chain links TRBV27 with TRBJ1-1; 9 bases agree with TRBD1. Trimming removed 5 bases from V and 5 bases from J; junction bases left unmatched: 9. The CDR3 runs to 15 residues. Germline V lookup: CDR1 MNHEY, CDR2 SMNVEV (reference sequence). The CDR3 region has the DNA TGTGCCAGCAGTCAAGGGACAGGGTCGTATACTGAAGCTTTCTTT. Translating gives CASSQGTGSYTEAFF.

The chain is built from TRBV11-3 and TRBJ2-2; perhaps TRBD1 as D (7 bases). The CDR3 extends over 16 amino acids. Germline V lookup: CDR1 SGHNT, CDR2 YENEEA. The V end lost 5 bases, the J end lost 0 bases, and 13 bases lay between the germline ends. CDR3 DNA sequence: TGTGCCAGCAGCCCAGGGGGGATAGCGAACACCGGGGAGCTGTTTTTT. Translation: CASSPGGIANTGELFF.

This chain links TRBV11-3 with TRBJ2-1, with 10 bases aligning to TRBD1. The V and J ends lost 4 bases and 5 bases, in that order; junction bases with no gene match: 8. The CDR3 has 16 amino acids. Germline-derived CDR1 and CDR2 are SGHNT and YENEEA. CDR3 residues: CASSSHRDRGHNEQFF. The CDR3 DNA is TGTGCCAGCAGCTCCCACCGGGACAGGGGCCACAATGAGCAGTTCTTC.

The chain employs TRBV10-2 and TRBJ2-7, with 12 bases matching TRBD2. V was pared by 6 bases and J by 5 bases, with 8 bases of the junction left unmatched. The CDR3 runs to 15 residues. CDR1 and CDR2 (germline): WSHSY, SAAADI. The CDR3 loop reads CASRHTSGGPHEQYF. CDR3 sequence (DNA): TGCGCCAGCAGACACACTAGCGGGGGGCCTCACGAGCAGTACTTC.

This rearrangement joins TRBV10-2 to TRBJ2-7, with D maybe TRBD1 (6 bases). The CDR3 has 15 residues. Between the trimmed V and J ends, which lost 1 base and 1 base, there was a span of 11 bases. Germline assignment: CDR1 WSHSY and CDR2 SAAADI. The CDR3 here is CASSELAGTSYEQYF. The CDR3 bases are TGCGCCAGCAGTGAGTTGGCCGGGACATCCTACGAGCAGTACTTC.

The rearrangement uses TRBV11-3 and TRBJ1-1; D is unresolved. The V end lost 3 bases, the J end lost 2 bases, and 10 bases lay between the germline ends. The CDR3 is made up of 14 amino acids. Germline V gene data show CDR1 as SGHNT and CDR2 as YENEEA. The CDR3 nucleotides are TGTGCCAGCAGCTTGGCAGGATCTAACACTGAAGCTTTCTTT. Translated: CASSLAGSNTEAFF.

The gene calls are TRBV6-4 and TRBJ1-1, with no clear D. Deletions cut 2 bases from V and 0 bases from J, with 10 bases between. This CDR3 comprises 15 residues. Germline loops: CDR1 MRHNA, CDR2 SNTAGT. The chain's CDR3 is CASSDNLSMNTEAFF. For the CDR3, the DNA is TGTGCCAGCAGTGACAACCTATCAATGAACACTGAAGCTTTCTTT.

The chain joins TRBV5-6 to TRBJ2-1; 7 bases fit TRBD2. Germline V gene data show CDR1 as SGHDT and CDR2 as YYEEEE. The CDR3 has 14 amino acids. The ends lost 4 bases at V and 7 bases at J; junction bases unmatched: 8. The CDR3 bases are TGTGCCAGCAGCAACCTCGGGGGAGGGAATGAGCAGTTCTTC. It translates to CASSNLGGGNEQFF.

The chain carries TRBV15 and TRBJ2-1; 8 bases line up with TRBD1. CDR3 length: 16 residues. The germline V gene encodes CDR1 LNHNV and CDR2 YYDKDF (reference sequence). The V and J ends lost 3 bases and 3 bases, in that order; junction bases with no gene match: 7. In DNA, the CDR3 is TGTGCCACCAGCAGTCCGACCAGGGGGCTCTACAATGAGCAGTTCTTC. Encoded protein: CATSSPTRGLYNEQFF.

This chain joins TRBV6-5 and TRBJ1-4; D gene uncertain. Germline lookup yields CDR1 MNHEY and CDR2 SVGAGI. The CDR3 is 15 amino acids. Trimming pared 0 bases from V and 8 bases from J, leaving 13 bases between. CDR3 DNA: TGTGCCAGCAGTTACTCGCAGTACGGGGAAGAAAAACTGTTTTTT. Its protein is CASSYSQYGEEKLFF.

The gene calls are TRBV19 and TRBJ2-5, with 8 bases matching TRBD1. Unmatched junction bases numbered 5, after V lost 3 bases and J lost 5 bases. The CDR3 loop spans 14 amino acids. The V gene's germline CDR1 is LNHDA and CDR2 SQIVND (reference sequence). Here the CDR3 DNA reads TGTGCCAGTAGTATTGGCAGGGGGCCGGAGACCCAGTACTTC. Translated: CASSIGRGPETQYF.

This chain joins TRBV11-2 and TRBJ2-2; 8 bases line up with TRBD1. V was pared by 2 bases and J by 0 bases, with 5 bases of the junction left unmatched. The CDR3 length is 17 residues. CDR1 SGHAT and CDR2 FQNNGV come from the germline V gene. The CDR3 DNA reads TGTGCCAGCAGCTTACGGGGACAGGCTTCGAACACCGGGGAGCTGTTTTTT. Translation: CASSLRGQASNTGELFF.

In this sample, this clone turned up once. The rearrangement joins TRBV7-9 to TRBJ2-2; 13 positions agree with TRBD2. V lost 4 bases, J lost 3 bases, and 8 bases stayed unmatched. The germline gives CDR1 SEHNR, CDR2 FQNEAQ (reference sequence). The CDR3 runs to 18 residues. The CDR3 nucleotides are TGTGCCAGCAGCTGGGGACTAGCGGGGAGAGTCGACACCGGGGAGCTGTTTTTT. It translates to CASSWGLAGRVDTGELFF.

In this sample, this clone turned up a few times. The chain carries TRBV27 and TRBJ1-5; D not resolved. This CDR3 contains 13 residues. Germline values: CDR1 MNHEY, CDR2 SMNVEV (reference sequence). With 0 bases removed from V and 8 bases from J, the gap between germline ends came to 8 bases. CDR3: CASSLSSLEPQHF. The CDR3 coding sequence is TGTGCCAGCAGTTTATCTTCCCTTGAGCCCCAGCATTTT.